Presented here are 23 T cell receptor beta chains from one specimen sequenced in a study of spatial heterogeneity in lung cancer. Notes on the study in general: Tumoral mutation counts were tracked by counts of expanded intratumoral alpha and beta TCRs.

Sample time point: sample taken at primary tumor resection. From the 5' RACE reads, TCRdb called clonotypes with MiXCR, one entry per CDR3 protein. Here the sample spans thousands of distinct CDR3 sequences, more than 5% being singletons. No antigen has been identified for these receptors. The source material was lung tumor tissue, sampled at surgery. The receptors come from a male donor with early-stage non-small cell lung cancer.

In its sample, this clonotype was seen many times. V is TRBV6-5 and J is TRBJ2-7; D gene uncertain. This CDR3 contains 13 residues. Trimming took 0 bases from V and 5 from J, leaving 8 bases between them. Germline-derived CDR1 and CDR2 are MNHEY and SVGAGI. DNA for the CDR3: TGTGCCAGCAGTTACTCACGCGTCCACGAGCAGTACTTC. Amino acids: CASSYSRVHEQYF.

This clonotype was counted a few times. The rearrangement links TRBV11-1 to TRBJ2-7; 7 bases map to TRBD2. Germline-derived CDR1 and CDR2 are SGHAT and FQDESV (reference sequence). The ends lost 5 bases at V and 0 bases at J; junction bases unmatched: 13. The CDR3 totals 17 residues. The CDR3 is CASSPPWLAGGSYEQYF. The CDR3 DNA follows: TGTGCCAGCAGCCCACCCTGGTTAGCGGGTGGCTCCTACGAGCAGTACTTC.

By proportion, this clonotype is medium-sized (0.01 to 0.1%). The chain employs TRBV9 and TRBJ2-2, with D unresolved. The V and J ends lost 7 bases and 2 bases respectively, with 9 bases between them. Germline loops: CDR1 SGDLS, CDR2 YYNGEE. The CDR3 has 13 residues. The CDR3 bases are TGTGCCAGCGGGATTCTAAACACCGGGGAGCTGTTTTTT. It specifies CASGILNTGELFF. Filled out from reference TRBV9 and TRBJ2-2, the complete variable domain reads DSGVTQTPKHLITATGQRVTLRCSPRSGDLSVYWYQQSLDQGLQFLIQYYNGEERAKGNILERFSAQQFPDLHSELNLSSLELGDSALYFCASGILNTGELFFGEGSRLTVL.

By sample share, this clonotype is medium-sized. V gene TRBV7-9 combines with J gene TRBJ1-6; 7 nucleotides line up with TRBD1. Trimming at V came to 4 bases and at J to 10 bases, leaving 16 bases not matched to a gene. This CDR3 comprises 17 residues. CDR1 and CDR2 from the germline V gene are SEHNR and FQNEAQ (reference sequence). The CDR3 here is CASSSEQGNWKGSPLHF. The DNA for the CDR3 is TGTGCCAGCAGCTCCGAACAGGGGAACTGGAAAGGGTCACCCCTCCACTTT.

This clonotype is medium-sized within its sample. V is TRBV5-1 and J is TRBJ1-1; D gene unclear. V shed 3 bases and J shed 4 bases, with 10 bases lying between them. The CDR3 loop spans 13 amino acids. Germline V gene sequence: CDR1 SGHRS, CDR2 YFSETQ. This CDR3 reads CASSSTWGTEAFF. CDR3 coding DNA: TGCGCCAGCAGCTCGACCTGGGGCACTGAAGCTTTCTTT.

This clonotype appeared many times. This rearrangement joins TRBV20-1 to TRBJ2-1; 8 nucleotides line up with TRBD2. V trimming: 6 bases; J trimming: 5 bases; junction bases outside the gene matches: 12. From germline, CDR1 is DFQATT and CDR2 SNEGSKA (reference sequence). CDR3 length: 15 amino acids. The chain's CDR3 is CSALSGSRVDNEQFF. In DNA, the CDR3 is TGCAGTGCCCTAAGCGGGAGCCGGGTAGACAATGAGCAGTTCTTC.

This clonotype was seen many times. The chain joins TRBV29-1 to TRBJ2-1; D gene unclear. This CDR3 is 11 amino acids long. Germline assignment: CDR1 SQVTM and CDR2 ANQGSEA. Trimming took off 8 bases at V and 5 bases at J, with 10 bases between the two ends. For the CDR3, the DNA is TGCAGCCCGCAACAGAACAATGAGCAGTTCTTC. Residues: CSPQQNNEQFF.

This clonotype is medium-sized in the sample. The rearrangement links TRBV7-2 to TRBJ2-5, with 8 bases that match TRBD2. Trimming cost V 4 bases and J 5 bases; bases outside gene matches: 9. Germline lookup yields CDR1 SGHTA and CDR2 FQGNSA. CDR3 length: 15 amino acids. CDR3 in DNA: TGTGCCAGCAGCTCCCCAGCGGGGGCCGCGGAGACCCAGTACTTC. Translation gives CASSSPAGAAETQYF.

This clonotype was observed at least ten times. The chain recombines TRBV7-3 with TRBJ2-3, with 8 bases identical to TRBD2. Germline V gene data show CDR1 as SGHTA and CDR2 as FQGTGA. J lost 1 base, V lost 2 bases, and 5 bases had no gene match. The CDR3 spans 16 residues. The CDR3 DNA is TGTGCCAGCAGCTTAGGGACTAGTCTTGGCACAGATACGCAGTATTTT. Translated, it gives CASSLGTSLGTDTQYF.

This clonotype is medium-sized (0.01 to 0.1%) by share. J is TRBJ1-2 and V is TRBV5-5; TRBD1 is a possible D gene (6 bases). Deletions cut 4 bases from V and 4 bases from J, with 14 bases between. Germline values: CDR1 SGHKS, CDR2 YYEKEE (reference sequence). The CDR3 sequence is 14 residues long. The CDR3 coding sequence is TGTGCCAGCAGCCCGGACAGTGGAGGCTATGGCTACACCTTC. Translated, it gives CASSPDSGGYGYTF.

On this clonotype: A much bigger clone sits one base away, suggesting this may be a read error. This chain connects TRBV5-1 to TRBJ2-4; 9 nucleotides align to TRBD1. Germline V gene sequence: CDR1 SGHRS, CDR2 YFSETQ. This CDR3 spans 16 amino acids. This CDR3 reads CTSSLRQGVAKNIQYF. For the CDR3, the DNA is TGCACCAGCAGCTTGAGACAGGGGGTGGCCAAAAACATTCAGTACTTC.

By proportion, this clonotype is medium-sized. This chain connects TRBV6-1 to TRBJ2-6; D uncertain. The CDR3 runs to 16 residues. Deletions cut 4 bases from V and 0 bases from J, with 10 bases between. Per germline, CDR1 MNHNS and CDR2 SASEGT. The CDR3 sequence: CASSALGRSGANVLTF. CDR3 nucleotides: TGTGCCAGCAGTGCGCTAGGGCGCTCTGGGGCCAACGTCCTGACTTTC.

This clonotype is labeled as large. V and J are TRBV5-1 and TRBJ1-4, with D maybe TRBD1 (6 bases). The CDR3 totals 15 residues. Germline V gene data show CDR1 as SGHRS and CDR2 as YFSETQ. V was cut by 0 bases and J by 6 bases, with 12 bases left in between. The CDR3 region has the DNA TGCGCCAGCAGCTTGGGTCAGGGGCACGATGAAAAACTGTTTTTT. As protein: CASSLGQGHDEKLFF.

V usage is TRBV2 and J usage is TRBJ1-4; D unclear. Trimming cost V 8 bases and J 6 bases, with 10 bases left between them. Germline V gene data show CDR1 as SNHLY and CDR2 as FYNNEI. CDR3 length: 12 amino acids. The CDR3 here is CASWQVDEKLFF. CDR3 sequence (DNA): TGTGCCAGCTGGCAGGTTGATGAAAAACTGTTTTTT.

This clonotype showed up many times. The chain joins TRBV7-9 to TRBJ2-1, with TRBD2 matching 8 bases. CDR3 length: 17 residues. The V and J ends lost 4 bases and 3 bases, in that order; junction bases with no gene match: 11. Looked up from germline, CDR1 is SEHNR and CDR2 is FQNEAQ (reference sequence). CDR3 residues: CASSSQPAGAVYNEQFF. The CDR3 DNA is TGTGCCAGCAGCTCGCAACCAGCGGGAGCGGTCTACAATGAGCAGTTCTTC.

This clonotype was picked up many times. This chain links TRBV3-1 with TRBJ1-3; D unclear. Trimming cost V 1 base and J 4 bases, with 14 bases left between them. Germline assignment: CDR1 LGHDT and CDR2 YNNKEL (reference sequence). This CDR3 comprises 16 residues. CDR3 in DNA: TGTGCCAGCAGCCAAGGTTTTGACATTCAGGGAAACACCATATATTTT. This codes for CASSQGFDIQGNTIYF.

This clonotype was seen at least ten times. The CDR3 DNA reads as TGTGCCTGGAGTGGGCGTAGGGACCAGCCCCAGCATTTT. Translation: CAWSGRRDQPQHF. The chain combines TRBV30 with TRBJ1-5, with D perhaps TRBD1 (5 bases). From germline, CDR1 is GTSNPN and CDR2 SVGIG (reference sequence). The CDR3 spans 13 residues. Trimming left V 1 base short and J 7 bases short, with 11 bases between.

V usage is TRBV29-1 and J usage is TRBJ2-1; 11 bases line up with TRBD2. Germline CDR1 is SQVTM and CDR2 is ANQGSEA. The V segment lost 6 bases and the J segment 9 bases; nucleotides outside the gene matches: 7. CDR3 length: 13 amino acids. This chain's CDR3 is CSVETSGTAEQFF. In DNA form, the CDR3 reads TGCAGCGTCGAGACTAGCGGGACCGCTGAGCAGTTCTTC.

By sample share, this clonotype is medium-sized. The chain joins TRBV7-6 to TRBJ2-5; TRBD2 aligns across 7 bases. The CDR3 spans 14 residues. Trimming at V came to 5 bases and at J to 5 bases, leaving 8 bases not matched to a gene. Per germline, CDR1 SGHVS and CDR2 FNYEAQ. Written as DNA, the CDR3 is TGTGCCAGCAGCCCCCGTGGGAGGGTTGAGACCCAGTACTTC. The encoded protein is CASSPRGRVETQYF.

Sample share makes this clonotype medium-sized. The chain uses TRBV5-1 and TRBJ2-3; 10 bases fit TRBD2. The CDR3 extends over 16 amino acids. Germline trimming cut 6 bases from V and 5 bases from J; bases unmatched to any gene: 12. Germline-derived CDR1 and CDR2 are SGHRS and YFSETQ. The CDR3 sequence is CASNAGLAGAGDTQYF. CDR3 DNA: TGCGCCAGCAACGCAGGCCTAGCGGGAGCCGGAGATACGCAGTATTTT.

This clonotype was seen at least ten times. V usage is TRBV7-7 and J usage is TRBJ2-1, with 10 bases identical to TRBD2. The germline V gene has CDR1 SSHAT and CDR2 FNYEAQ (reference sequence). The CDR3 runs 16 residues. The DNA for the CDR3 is TGTGCTAGCGCCCGGACTAGCGGTAGCTCCTACAATGAGCAGTTCTTC. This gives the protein CASARTSGSSYNEQFF.

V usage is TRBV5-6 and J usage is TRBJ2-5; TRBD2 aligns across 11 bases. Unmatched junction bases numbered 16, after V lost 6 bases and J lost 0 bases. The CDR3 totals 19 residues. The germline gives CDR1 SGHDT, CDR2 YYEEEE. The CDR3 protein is CASNALGAGTSGYQETQYF. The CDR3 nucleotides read TGTGCCAGCAACGCATTGGGAGCCGGGACTAGCGGATACCAAGAGACCCAGTACTTC.

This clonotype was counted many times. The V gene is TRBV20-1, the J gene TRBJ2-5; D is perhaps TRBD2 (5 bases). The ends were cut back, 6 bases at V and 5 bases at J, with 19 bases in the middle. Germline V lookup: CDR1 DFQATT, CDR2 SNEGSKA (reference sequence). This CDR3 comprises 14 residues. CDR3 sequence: CSAIYPQEVETQYF. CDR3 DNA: TGCAGTGCAATTTACCCCCAGGAGGTCGAGACCCAGTACTTC.